These 20 T cell receptor beta chains originate from one sample sequenced in a study of a mutant IDH1 vaccine in newly diagnosed glioma. TCRdb's copy holds only in-frame clones and misses some; the assay was immunoSEQ multiplex PCR. The data show about 34,000 clones, 80% seen once. Sample time point: baseline, week 1 (first vaccination visit). Treatment reported: pre-vaccination baseline after standard-of-care therapy. The material sequenced was peripheral blood mononuclear cells (PBMCs), taken from a glioma patient treated with radiotherapy, temozolomide or both. The receptors originated from a man in his fifties with glioma. Some clones in this sample may be carry-over from other donors' samples.

The chain uses TRBV7-9 and TRBJ1-6; 8 bases align to TRBD1. CDR1 SEHNR and CDR2 FQNEAQ come from the germline V gene (reference sequence). The CDR3 has 15 amino acids. V was clipped by 5 bases and J by 8 bases; unmatched bases: 8. The CDR3 nucleotides read TGTGCCAGCAGCGTCGGGACGGACAGGGATTCACCCCTCCACTTT. The encoded protein is CASSVGTDRDSPLHF.

The chain employs TRBV15 and TRBJ1-2, with D unclear. V lost 3 bases, J lost 3 bases, and 8 bases lay in between. The length of the CDR3 is 13 residues. Per germline, CDR1 LNHNV and CDR2 YYDKDF (reference sequence). The CDR3 nucleotides read TGTGCCACCAGCAGCGTCTCCCACTATGGCTACACCTTC. The encoded protein is CATSSVSHYGYTF. The whole variable domain, filled in from reference TRBV15 and TRBJ1-2, reads DAMVIQNPRYQVTQFGKPVTLSCSQTLNHNVMYWYQQKSSQAPKLLFHYYDKDFNNEADTPDNFQSRRPNTSFCFLDIRSPGLGDTAMYLCATSSVSHYGYTFGSGTRLTVV.

This sequence joins TRBV7-2 and TRBJ1-5, with 10 bases matching TRBD1. This CDR3 contains 15 residues. Unmatched junction bases numbered 6, after V lost 4 bases and J lost 6 bases. The germline V gene has CDR1 SGHTA and CDR2 FQGNSA. The CDR3: CASSSGTGAFQPQHF. CDR3 coding DNA: TGTGCCAGCAGCTCGGGGACAGGGGCTTTTCAGCCCCAGCATTTT.

CDR3: CASSYSGGSGNSPLHF. The CDR3 DNA reads TGTGCCAGCAGTTACTCGGGGGGTTCGGGGAATTCACCCCTCCACTTT. The rearrangement joins TRBV6-6 to TRBJ1-6; maybe TRBD1 (5 bases). The germline V gene has CDR1 MNHNY and CDR2 SVGAGI (reference sequence). CDR3 length equals 16 residues. With 0 bases removed from V and 7 bases from J, the gap between germline ends came to 13 bases.

This chain links TRBV30 with TRBJ1-6; perhaps TRBD1 as D (6 bases). Germline V gene sequence: CDR1 GTSNPN, CDR2 SVGIG (reference sequence). Trimming cost V 5 bases and J 7 bases, with 18 bases left between them. The CDR3 contains 15 residues. The CDR3 here is CAWGWSSGGNSPLHF. Here the CDR3 DNA reads TGTGCCTGGGGCTGGAGTTCTGGGGGCAATTCACCCCTCCACTTT.

CDR3 protein: CSARQGYGYTF. The DNA for the CDR3 is TGCAGTGCTCGACAGGGGTATGGCTACACCTTC. This chain uses TRBV20-1 with TRBJ1-2, with 8 bases identical to TRBD1. The germline V gene has CDR1 DFQATT and CDR2 SNEGSKA (reference sequence). V was clipped by 5 bases and J by 5 bases; unmatched bases: 1. CDR3 length: 11 amino acids.

The genes are TRBV2 and TRBJ2-1, with a tentative D call TRBD1 (5 bases). Trimming took 5 bases from V and 9 from J, leaving 11 bases between them. The CDR3 covers 12 residues. CDR1 and CDR2 from the germline V gene are SNHLY and FYNNEI. This CDR3 reads CASSQGVGEQFF. For the CDR3, the DNA is TGTGCCAGCAGTCAAGGGGTTGGTGAGCAGTTCTTC.

The V and J genes are TRBV27 and TRBJ1-6; 8 positions agree with TRBD1. The CDR3 contains 14 residues. CDR1 is MNHEY, CDR2 SMNVEV, per germline (reference sequence). The V and J ends lost 6 bases and 11 bases, in that order; junction bases with no gene match: 9. The CDR3 is CASSLTGDVPPLHF. The DNA of the CDR3 is TGTGCCAGCAGCTTGACAGGGGATGTGCCACCCCTCCACTTT.

The chain is built from TRBV7-9 and TRBJ2-7; no definite D call. The V gene lost 5 bases and the J gene lost 7 bases, with 15 bases spanning the gap. Germline CDR1 and CDR2: SEHNR and FQNEAQ (reference sequence). The CDR3 loop spans 13 amino acids. CDR3 sequence (DNA): TGTGCCAGCAGCCCAGAGAGCACCCCTGAGCAGTACTTC. Residues: CASSPESTPEQYF.

A single count supports this clone. The gene calls are TRBV29-1 and TRBJ1-4, with D perhaps matching TRBD1 (6 bases). Between the trimmed V and J ends, which lost 5 bases and 8 bases, there was a span of 21 bases. The germline CDR1 and CDR2 sequences are SQVTM and ANQGSEA. This CDR3 is 15 amino acids long. The CDR3 region is CSVSSRGGGVEKLFF. The CDR3 DNA is TGCAGCGTTTCTTCCAGGGGAGGTGGGGTGGAAAAACTGTTTTTT.

J is TRBJ2-5 and V is TRBV5-1; no firm D call. This CDR3 contains 15 residues. Germline lookup yields CDR1 SGHRS and CDR2 YFSETQ. Trimming left V 0 bases short and J 1 base short, with 10 bases between. CDR3 region: CASSLAGVPQETQYF. DNA for the CDR3: TGCGCCAGCAGCTTGGCGGGTGTACCCCAAGAGACCCAGTACTTC. The entire variable domain, with the rest obtained from reference TRBV5-1 and TRBJ2-5, is as follows: KAGVTQTPRYLIKTRGQQVTLSCSPISGHRSVSWYQQTPGQGLQFLFEYFSETQRNKGNFPGRFSGRQFSNSRSEMNVSTLELGDSALYLCASSLAGVPQETQYFGPGTRLLVL.

The V gene is TRBV7-3, the J gene TRBJ1-5; 7 nucleotides agree with TRBD1. Germline CDR1 SGHTA, CDR2 FQGTGA. Trimming cost V 4 bases and J 2 bases; bases outside gene matches: 17. The CDR3 runs 19 residues. The CDR3 region is CASSSSPGTADWGNQPQHF. The CDR3 DNA is TGTGCCAGCAGCTCCTCTCCCGGGACAGCCGATTGGGGCAATCAGCCCCAGCATTTT.

This clone showed up just once. The chain combines TRBV7-6 with TRBJ1-4; tentatively, D is TRBD1 (6 bases). CDR1 SGHVS and CDR2 FNYEAQ come from the germline V gene. V gave up 4 bases and J gave up 0 bases, with 12 bases separating them. The CDR3 runs 16 residues. This chain's CDR3 is CASSSQTGSTNEKLFF. As DNA, the CDR3 is TGTGCCAGCAGCTCCCAGACAGGCTCAACTAATGAAAAACTGTTTTTT.

The chain employs TRBV2 and TRBJ2-3; no clear D gene. The CDR3 contains 13 residues. The V gene lost 5 bases and the J gene lost 0 bases, with 6 bases spanning the gap. The germline V gene has CDR1 SNHLY and CDR2 FYNNEI. The CDR3 nucleotides are TGTGCCAGCAGTCAACACAGCACAGATACGCAGTATTTT. Its protein product is CASSQHSTDTQYF.

The chain carries TRBV5-1 and TRBJ1-1; no reliable D call. The V end was cut by 4 bases, the J end by 8 bases, with 15 bases between. CDR3 length: 13 residues. Per germline, CDR1 SGHRS and CDR2 YFSETQ. CDR3 sequence: CASSPERTDEAFF. The CDR3 DNA is TGCGCCAGCAGCCCCGAACGGACTGACGAAGCTTTCTTT.

The chain combines TRBV7-8 with TRBJ2-2; 9 positions agree with TRBD1. V trimming: 6 bases; J trimming: 3 bases; junction bases outside the gene matches: 8. The germline CDR1 and CDR2 sequences are SGHVS and FQNEAQ. This CDR3 has 16 residues. CDR3 nucleotide sequence: TGTGCCAGCAGTTCCTTCAGGGACAGGGACACCGGGGAGCTGTTTTTT. It codes for CASSSFRDRDTGELFF.

This rearrangement joins TRBV11-2 to TRBJ1-4; D uncertain. Germline CDR1 reads SGHAT; CDR2 reads FQNNGV. The CDR3 spans 14 residues. V lost 5 bases, J lost 5 bases, and 12 bases lay in between. CDR3 nucleotides: TGTGCCAGCAGCGGAGGCTTGGGAAATGAAAAACTGTTTTTT. It codes for CASSGGLGNEKLFF.

The gene calls are TRBV5-4 and TRBJ2-2; 8 nucleotides line up with TRBD1. The CDR3 contains 17 residues. Germline CDR1 SGHNT, CDR2 YYREEE (reference sequence). Germline trimming cut 4 bases from V and 0 bases from J; bases unmatched to any gene: 8. CDR3 sequence: CASSPDPGQANTGELFF. CDR3 coding DNA: TGTGCCAGCAGCCCCGATCCGGGACAGGCGAACACCGGGGAGCTGTTTTTT.

The CDR3 loop reads CASSTLGRGEDQPQHF. The CDR3 region has the DNA TGTGCCAGTAGCACATTGGGGAGGGGCGAAGATCAGCCCCAGCATTTT. The chain joins TRBV19 to TRBJ1-5; a possible D gene is TRBD1 (5 bases). The CDR3 contains 16 residues. The germline V gene has CDR1 LNHDA and CDR2 SQIVND (reference sequence). The V end lost 6 bases, the J end lost 5 bases, and 20 bases lay between the germline ends. Filled out from reference TRBV19 and TRBJ1-5, the complete variable domain reads DGGITQSPKYLFRKEGQNVTLSCEQNLNHDAMYWYRQDPGQGLRLIYYSQIVNDFQKGDIAEGYSVSREKKESFPLTVTSAQKNPTAFYLCASSTLGRGEDQPQHFGDGTRLSIL.

The chain links TRBV28 to TRBJ2-7; no clear D gene. Trimming removed 2 bases from V and 6 bases from J, with 8 bases in between. Germline CDR1 MDHEN, CDR2 SYDVKM. The CDR3 has 12 amino acids. In nucleotides, the CDR3 is TGTGCCAGCAGTTTACCTTTCCTCGAGCAGTACTTC. Residues: CASSLPFLEQYF.